This is a list of T cell receptor beta chains from one sample in a study of shared clonotypes between healthy human individuals. The data were produced by immunoSEQ multiplex PCR, yet TCRdb's version contains in-frame clones alone and is incomplete. The table records around 1.4 million clones, approximately 98.5% of them present only once. Source material: naive CD4+ T cells sorted from blood. Every receptor here comes from a man in his thirties or forties in good health. CDR3s include the opening cysteine and the closing phenylalanine or tryptophan. A D gene is named only where the DNA matches it firmly. Clone size is shown for a subset of rows, as once, few, many or a class of expanded clone.

v_gene	d_gene	j_gene	abundance	CDR3aa	CDR3nt
TRBV10-2	NA	TRBJ2-3	NA	CASSESRASTDTQYF	TGCGCCAGCAGTGAGTCCCGTGCTAGCACAGATACGCAGTATTTT
TRBV6-1	NA	TRBJ2-7	NA	CASSEQGRSYEQYF	TGTGCCAGCAGTGAACAGGGACGGAGCTACGAGCAGTACTTC
TRBV19	TRBD2	TRBJ2-3	once	CASSGREKADTQYF	TGTGCCAGTAGCGGGAGGGAGAAGGCAGATACGCAGTATTTT
TRBV5-1	TRBD1	TRBJ2-2	NA	CASSVKGAQTGELFF	TGCGCCAGCAGCGTAAAGGGGGCGCAAACCGGGGAGCTGTTTTTT
TRBV28	NA	TRBJ2-2	NA	CATFRLAAGELFF	TGTGCCACCTTTAGGCTAGCTGCCGGGGAGCTGTTTTTT
TRBV5-4	NA	TRBJ2-7	NA	CASSLEQKAYEQYF	TGTGCCAGCAGCTTGGAACAAAAGGCCTACGAGCAGTACTTC
TRBV18	NA	TRBJ2-3	NA	CASSTAVRGTDTQYF	TGTGCCAGCTCTACCGCAGTCAGGGGAACAGATACGCAGTATTTT
TRBV6-6	NA	TRBJ1-4	NA	CASSYAGLGEKLFF	TGTGCCAGCAGTTACGCCGGATTAGGGGAAAAACTGTTTTTT
TRBV25-1	TRBD2	TRBJ2-7	once	CASGHLAGEVGEQYF	TGTGCCAGCGGTCATTTAGCGGGAGAGGTCGGCGAGCAGTACTTC
TRBV14	NA	TRBJ2-1	once	CASSILGVGPYNEQFF	TGTGCCAGCAGCATTCTGGGGGTAGGGCCCTACAATGAGCAGTTCTTC
TRBV14	NA	TRBJ2-5	NA	CASSQGGFGKTQYF	TGTGCCAGCAGCCAAGGGGGTTTCGGAAAGACCCAGTACTTC
TRBV11-2	TRBD2	TRBJ2-1	NA	CASSLGLAGGRYNEQFF	TGTGCCAGCAGCCTTGGACTAGCGGGAGGCCGCTACAATGAGCAGTTCTTC
TRBV5-4	TRBD2	TRBJ2-2	NA	CASSRGTSGRSGELFF	TGTGCCAGCAGCCGCGGGACTAGCGGGAGATCCGGGGAGCTGTTTTTT
TRBV2	TRBD1	TRBJ2-5	NA	CASSVTPTTGDF	TGTGCCAGCAGTGTTACCCCAACGACAGGGGACTTC
TRBV29-1	TRBD1	TRBJ2-3	NA	CSVGDRGPTDTQYF	TGCAGCGTTGGAGACAGGGGACCCACAGATACGCAGTATTTT
TRBV19	NA	TRBJ1-2	NA	CASEGGYTF	TGTGCCAGCGAGGGTGGCTACACCTTC
TRBV18	TRBD1	TRBJ1-3	NA	CASSPLDGTGRWNTIYF	TGTGCCAGCTCACCACTGGACGGGACAGGAAGGTGGAACACCATATATTTT
TRBV15	NA	TRBJ2-2	NA	CATSRDLPGRVSGELFF	TGTGCCACCAGCAGAGATCTCCCCGGGAGAGTGTCCGGGGAGCTGTTTTTT
TRBV5-5	NA	TRBJ2-5	NA	CASSLTETQYF	TGTGCCAGCAGCTTGACAGAGACCCAGTACTTC
TRBV6-6	TRBD2	TRBJ2-3	once	CASSWDSGGGTDTQYF	TGTGCCAGCAGTTGGGACTCTGGGGGGGGCACAGATACGCAGTATTTT
TRBV5-1	NA	TRBJ2-2	NA	CASSLEGTHTGELFF	TGCGCCAGCAGCTTGGAAGGGACACACACCGGGGAGCTGTTTTTT
TRBV10-2	TRBD2	TRBJ2-5	NA	CASSKSRLAGGEETQYF	TGCGCCAGCAGTAAGAGCAGACTAGCGGGAGGGGAAGAGACCCAGTACTTC
TRBV27	TRBD2	TRBJ2-7	NA	CASSSRTSGRAYEQYF	TGTGCCAGCAGTTCCCGGACTAGCGGGAGGGCCTACGAGCAGTACTTC
TRBV29-1	NA	TRBJ2-1	NA	CSVAKQSFERFF	TGCAGCGTCGCTAAGCAGTCCTTCGAGAGATTCTTC
TRBV15	NA	TRBJ2-2	NA	CATSRVRLDNTGELFF	TGTGCCACCAGCAGAGTTAGGCTAGACAACACCGGGGAGCTGTTTTTT
TRBV7-9	NA	TRBJ1-1	NA	CASSNTGAFF	TGTGCCAGCAGCAATACAGGGGCTTTCTTT
TRBV4-2	NA	TRBJ2-2	once	CASSQDSFGFENTGELFF	TGTGCCAGCAGCCAAGACTCGTTTGGGTTTGAGAACACCGGGGAGCTGTTTTTT
TRBV5-8	NA	TRBJ1-1	NA	CASSLRGSTEAFF	TGTGCCAGCAGCTTGAGGGGGAGCACTGAAGCTTTCTTT
TRBV15	TRBD2	TRBJ2-1	NA	CATSRELAVYNEQFF	TGTGCCACCAGCAGAGAACTAGCGGTATACAATGAGCAGTTCTTC
TRBV19	NA	TRBJ1-1	NA	CASILGENEAFF	TGTGCCAGTATTTTAGGGGAAAATGAAGCTTTCTTT
TRBV29-1	NA	TRBJ2-7	NA	CSVEHNYRAGKQYF	TGCAGCGTTGAACACAATTACAGGGCTGGGAAGCAGTACTTC
TRBV7-8	NA	TRBJ2-7	NA	CASSLVGGSLSYEQYF	TGTGCCAGCAGCTTAGTAGGAGGGTCCCTATCCTACGAGCAGTACTTC
TRBV13	NA	TRBJ2-5	NA	CASSSGQRETQYF	TGTGCCAGCAGCTCCGGACAGCGAGAGACCCAGTACTTC
TRBV5-1	TRBD1	TRBJ1-4	NA	CASSRGQDLEKLFF	TGCGCCAGCTCACGGGGACAGGACCTTGAAAAACTGTTTTTT
TRBV5-4	NA	TRBJ2-1	NA	CASSGHNEQFF	TGTGCCAGCAGCGGCCACAATGAGCAGTTCTTC
TRBV18	NA	TRBJ2-1	NA	CASSRGPTGTNEQFF	TGTGCCAGCTCACGGGGACCTACGGGAACTAATGAGCAGTTCTTC
TRBV5-4	NA	TRBJ1-2	once	CASSRGVDGYTF	TGTGCCAGCAGCCGGGGGGTGGATGGCTACACCTTC
TRBV25-1	NA	TRBJ1-2	NA	CATSEGGYYGYTF	TGTGCCACATCCGAGGGGGGGTACTATGGCTACACCTTC
TRBV7-9	NA	TRBJ1-1	NA	CASTPVNTEAFF	TGTGCCAGCACTCCTGTGAACACTGAAGCTTTCTTT
TRBV19	NA	TRBJ1-2	NA	CASRLVSNYGYTF	TGTGCCAGTAGGCTCGTATCTAACTATGGCTACACCTTC
TRBV15	TRBD2	TRBJ2-5	NA	CATSRGLRGSGTETQYF	TGTGCCACCAGCAGAGGTCTCCGCGGTAGCGGGACGGAGACCCAGTACTTC
TRBV7-2	TRBD1	TRBJ1-2	NA	CASSSDRTYGYTF	TGTGCCAGCAGCTCGGACAGGACTTATGGCTACACCTTC
TRBV5-1	NA	TRBJ2-2	once	CASSASRGSKDTGELFF	TGCGCCAGCAGCGCCTCAAGGGGGAGTAAGGACACCGGGGAGCTGTTTTTT
TRBV10-3	NA	TRBJ1-5	NA	CAISESFSNQPQHF	TGTGCCATCAGTGAGTCGTTTAGCAATCAGCCCCAGCATTTT
TRBV30	TRBD1	TRBJ1-4	NA	CAWTRGTGNHEKLFF	TGTGCCTGGACCCGCGGGACAGGGAATCATGAAAAACTGTTTTTT
TRBV6-1	TRBD2	TRBJ2-1	NA	CASSQASGRINEQFF	TGTGCCAGCAGCCAAGCTAGCGGGCGTATAAATGAGCAGTTCTTC
TRBV19	TRBD1	TRBJ1-4	NA	CASSSRTGSPPTNEKLFF	TGTGCCAGTAGTTCAAGGACAGGGTCTCCCCCAACTAATGAAAAACTGTTTTTT